This TCR beta chain stems from a study of cytomegalovirus exposure and HLA in healthy donors. Germline CDR1 is MNHEY and CDR2 is SMNVEV (reference sequence). The CDR3 length is 15 residues. V dropped 3 bases and J dropped 5 bases, with 16 bases sitting between them. Remarks on this clone: The antigen is undetermined.

PCR involved 60 Vbeta and 13 Jbeta primers. The repertoire was sequenced with immunoSEQ multiplex PCR; TCRdb's copy has only in-frame clones and lacks some. The sample records over 65,000 clones, roughly 80% being singletons. Study observations and caveats: Later analysis placed DRB1 highest and HLA-C lowest in TCR association rates, which differed by HLA locus. A later analysis, which compared TCR beta chains of equal frequency, found the HLA-associated ones more clonally expanded.

The chain employs TRBV27 and TRBJ1-1; D possibly corresponds to TRBD1 (6 bases). The TCR was taken from a woman in her thirties in good health and CMV-seropositive. What was sequenced was PBMCs. CDR3 DNA sequence: TGTGCCAGCAGTTTTAGGGGGGGCGCGAGTACTGAAGCTTTCTTT. Translation: CASSFRGGASTEAFF.